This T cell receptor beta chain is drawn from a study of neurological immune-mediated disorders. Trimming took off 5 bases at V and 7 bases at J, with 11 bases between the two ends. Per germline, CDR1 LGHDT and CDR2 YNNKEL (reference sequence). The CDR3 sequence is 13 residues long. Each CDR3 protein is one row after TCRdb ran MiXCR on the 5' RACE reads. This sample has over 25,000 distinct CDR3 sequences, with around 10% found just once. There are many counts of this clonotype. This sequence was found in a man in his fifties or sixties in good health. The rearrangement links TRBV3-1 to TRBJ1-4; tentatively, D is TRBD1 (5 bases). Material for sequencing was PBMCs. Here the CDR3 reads CASSFHRSEKLFF. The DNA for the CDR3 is TGTGCCAGCAGCTTCCACAGGAGTGAAAAACTGTTTTTT.